These T cell receptor beta chains were read from a single sample in a study of blood T cell repertoires in COVID-19. The table came from immunoSEQ multiplex PCR; TCRdb's copy has only in-frame clones and leaves some out. The sample yields approximately 60,000 clones, roughly four fifths seen once. Material for sequencing was peripheral blood. Every receptor here comes from an elderly woman with acute or convalescent COVID-19. Both conserved end residues are part of each CDR3. The D gene is left open where the match is weak. A row's size may be missing; if present it is once, few, many or a size class.

NA,TRBV19,once,TRBJ1-1,TGTGCCAGTAGTACCCCCATGACAGCTAACACTGAAGCTTTCTTT,CASSTPMTANTEAFF
NA,TRBV12-3/TRBV12-4,NA,TRBJ2-3,TGTGCCAGCAGCCGGGACATTTTTACGCAGTATTTT,CASSRDIFTQYF
NA,TRBV11-2,NA,TRBJ1-4,TGTGCCAGCAGCTCTTACGGAAAACTGTTTTTT,CASSSYGKLFF
NA,TRBV5-1,NA,TRBJ2-3,TGCGCCAGCAGCACCGACAGGACAGATACGCAGTATTTT,CASSTDRTDTQYF
NA,TRBV7-6,few,TRBJ2-7,TGTGCCAGCAGCTTAGAGGGCAGGGTTGGGTCTTACGAGCAGTACTTC,CASSLEGRVGSYEQYF
NA,TRBV7-9,once,TRBJ1-6,TGTGCCAGCAGTGTAATTGCGAATTCACCCCTCCACTTT,CASSVIANSPLHF
NA,TRBV9,NA,TRBJ1-2,TGTGCCAGCAGCGTAGGTCAGGGCTTTAACTATGGCTACACCTTC,CASSVGQGFNYGYTF
TRBD2,TRBV3-1/TRBV3-2,NA,TRBJ2-1,TGTGCCAGCAGCCAAGTCCCTCTAGCGGGAGTTCAGTTCTTC,CASSQVPLAGVQFF
NA,TRBV9,NA,TRBJ2-3,TGTGCCAGCAGCGAGGGGGTAGATACGCAGTATTTT,CASSEGVDTQYF
NA,TRBV6-5,NA,TRBJ2-1,TGTGCCAGCGGCCGGGACTTGTTAACCAATGAGCAGTTCTTC,CASGRDLLTNEQFF
TRBD2,TRBV28,NA,TRBJ2-3,TGTGCTACCAACAACCAGGCGGGGGGGCTCACAGATACGCAGTATTTT,CATNNQAGGLTDTQYF
TRBD2,TRBV11-2,NA,TRBJ2-7,TGTGCCAGCAGCCGGGCGGGGGGGACCTACGAGCAGTACTTC,CASSRAGGTYEQYF
TRBD2,TRBV27,NA,TRBJ2-3,TGTGCCAGCAGTCCAGGCCCCGTGGCGGGGGGCCGCACAGATACGCAGTATTTT,CASSPGPVAGGRTDTQYF
TRBD1,TRBV5-5,many,TRBJ2-5,TGTGCCAGCAGCCGACAGGGAGAGACCCAGTACTTC,CASSRQGETQYF
NA,TRBV9,NA,TRBJ2-3,TGTGCCAGCAGCGGAGCGGGCATGGGGACAGATACGCAGTATTTT,CASSGAGMGTDTQYF
TRBD1,TRBV9,few,TRBJ1-1,TGTGCCAGCAGCGCTGCCCATTCAGGGGGTCGCACTGAAGCTTTCTTT,CASSAAHSGGRTEAFF
NA,TRBV2,NA,TRBJ1-5,TGTGCCAGCACCCTGGGAGGGAGGGGCAATCAGCCCCAGCATTTT,CASTLGGRGNQPQHF
TRBD1,TRBV4-1,NA,TRBJ1-2,TGCGCCAGCAGCAGGGACAGGACGGTAGGTGGCTACACCTTC,CASSRDRTVGGYTF
TRBD2,TRBV7-8,NA,TRBJ2-3,TGTGCCAGCAGCCCAACTAGCGCAGATACGCAGTATTTT,CASSPTSADTQYF
NA,TRBV19,few,TRBJ1-1,TGTGCCAGTAACCCGGACAGCTCCACTGAAGCTTTCTTT,CASNPDSSTEAFF
TRBD1,TRBV15,NA,TRBJ1-2,TGTGCCACCAGCACAGATAGATGGGGGACAGGGGCCTCCTATGGCTACACCTTC,CATSTDRWGTGASYGYTF
NA,TRBV19,NA,TRBJ1-1,TGTGCCAGTAGCAAAATTCCGGGGGGGGAAGCTTTCTTT,CASSKIPGGEAFF
TRBD2,TRBV11-1,NA,TRBJ2-7,TGTGCCAGCAGCTTATTGAGCGGGAGGGGAGGCTACGAGCAGTACTTC,CASSLLSGRGGYEQYF
TRBD1,TRBV27,NA,TRBJ1-2,TGTGCCAGCAGAAAAGCCGGGACAGGGATTTATGGCTACACCTTC,CASRKAGTGIYGYTF
TRBD1,TRBV2,NA,TRBJ1-1,TGTGCCAGCAGTGACGCACAACAGGGGGAAGTGGGTGAAGCTTTCTTT,CASSDAQQGEVGEAFF
NA,TRBV20-1,NA,TRBJ2-7,TGCAGTGCCCGGGGGACGGACGAGCAGTACTTC,CSARGTDEQYF
TRBD1,TRBV2,NA,TRBJ1-2,TGTGCCAGCAGTCCAGGGGGCGCCAACTATGGCTACACCTTC,CASSPGGANYGYTF